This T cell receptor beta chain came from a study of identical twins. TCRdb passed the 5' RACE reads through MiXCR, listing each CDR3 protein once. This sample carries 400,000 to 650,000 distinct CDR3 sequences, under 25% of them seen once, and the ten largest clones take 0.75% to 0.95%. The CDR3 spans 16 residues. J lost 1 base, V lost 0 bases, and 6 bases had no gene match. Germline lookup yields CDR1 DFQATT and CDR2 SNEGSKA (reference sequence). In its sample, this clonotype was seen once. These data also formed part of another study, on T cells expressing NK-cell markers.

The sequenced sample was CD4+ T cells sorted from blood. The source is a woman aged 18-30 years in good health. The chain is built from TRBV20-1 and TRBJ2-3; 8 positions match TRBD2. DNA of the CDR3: TGCAGTGCTAGAGAAGGACGGGGGGGCCGCACAGATACGCAGTATTTT. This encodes CSAREGRGGRTDTQYF.